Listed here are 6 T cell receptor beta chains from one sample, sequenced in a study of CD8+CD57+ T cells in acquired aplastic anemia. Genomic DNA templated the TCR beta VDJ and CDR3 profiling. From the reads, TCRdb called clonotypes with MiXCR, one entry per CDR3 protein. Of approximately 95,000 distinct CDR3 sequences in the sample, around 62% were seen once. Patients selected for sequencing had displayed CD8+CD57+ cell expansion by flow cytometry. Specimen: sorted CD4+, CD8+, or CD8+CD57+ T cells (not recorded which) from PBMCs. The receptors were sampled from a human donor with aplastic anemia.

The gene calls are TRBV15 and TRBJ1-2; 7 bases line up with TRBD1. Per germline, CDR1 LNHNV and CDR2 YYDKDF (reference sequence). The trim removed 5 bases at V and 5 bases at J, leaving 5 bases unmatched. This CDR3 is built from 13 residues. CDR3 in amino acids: CATSGGTVYGYTF. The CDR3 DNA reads TGTGCCACCAGCGGCGGGACAGTGTATGGCTACACCTTC. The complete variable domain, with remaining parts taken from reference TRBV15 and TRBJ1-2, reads DAMVIQNPRYQVTQFGKPVTLSCSQTLNHNVMYWYQQKSSQAPKLLFHYYDKDFNNEADTPDNFQSRRPNTSFCFLDIRSPGLGDTAMYLCATSGGTVYGYTFGSGTRLTVV.

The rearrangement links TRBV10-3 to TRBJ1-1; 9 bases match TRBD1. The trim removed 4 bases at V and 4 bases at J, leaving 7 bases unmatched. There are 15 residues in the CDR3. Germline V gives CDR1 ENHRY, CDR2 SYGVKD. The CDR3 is CAISGRQGDGTEAFF. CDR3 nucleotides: TGTGCCATCAGTGGGAGACAGGGGGACGGCACTGAAGCTTTCTTT.

The CDR3 nucleotides are TGCAGCGTTGTTGGCCGGTTTAGCACAGATACGCAGTATTTT. It specifies CSVVGRFSTDTQYF. The genes are TRBV29-1 and TRBJ2-3, with D unclear. CDR1 and CDR2 (germline): SQVTM, ANQGSEA. Trimming cost V 4 bases and J 0 bases, with 11 bases left between them. The CDR3 runs 14 residues.

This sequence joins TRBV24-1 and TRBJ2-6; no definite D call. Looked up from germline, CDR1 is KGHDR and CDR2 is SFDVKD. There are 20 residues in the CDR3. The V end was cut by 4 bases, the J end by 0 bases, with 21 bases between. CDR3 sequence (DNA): TGTGCCACCAGTGACTCCTTCGGTGGACCGGTCTCCTCTGGGGCCAACGTCCTGACTTTC. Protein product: CATSDSFGGPVSSGANVLTF.

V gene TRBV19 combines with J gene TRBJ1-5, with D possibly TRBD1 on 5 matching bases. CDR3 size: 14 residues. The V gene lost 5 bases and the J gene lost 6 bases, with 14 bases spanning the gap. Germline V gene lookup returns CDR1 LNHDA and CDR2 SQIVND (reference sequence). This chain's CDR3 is CASSYQGRGQPQHF. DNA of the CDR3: TGTGCCAGTAGTTACCAGGGTAGAGGTCAGCCCCAGCATTTT.

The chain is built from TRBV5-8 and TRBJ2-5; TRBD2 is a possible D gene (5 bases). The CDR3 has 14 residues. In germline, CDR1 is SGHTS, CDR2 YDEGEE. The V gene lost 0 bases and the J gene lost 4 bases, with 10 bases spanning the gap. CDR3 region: CASSLERARETQYF. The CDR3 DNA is TGTGCCAGCAGCTTGGAGAGGGCGCGAGAGACCCAGTACTTC.